This note documents a single TCR beta chain sequence. It lacks a known antigen. One base away there is no much larger clone; base qualities are not given. Hyperthyroidism patients were newly diagnosed, had a disease duration of under 2 months, and were aged 18 to 65 years. Exclusion was applied to patients with uncontrolled infections, other autoimmune diseases, pregnancy or lactation. Diagnoses were based on clinical symptoms, serum thyroxine and TRAb, thyroid ultrasound and orbital computed tomography. For progressor patients, blood was drawn at the first diagnosis of hyperthyroidism, before any ophthalmopathy symptoms had appeared. Ficoll-Paque density gradient centrifugation was used to isolate PBMCs from around 9.1 ml of fresh peripheral blood. Progressor patients were first diagnosed with Graves' hyperthyroidism and then developed ophthalmopathy during follow-up. Total RNA was extracted with Trizol reagent, and quality was checked on an Agilent 2100 Bioanalyzer.

The data belong to a study of T cells in Graves' hyperthyroidism and ophthalmopathy (dated by TCRdb to between 2018 and 2020). For the study in its entirety: Peripheral blood was sampled at the time of initial diagnosis, prior to any treatment. To identify distinguishing TCR V-J signatures, a discovery cohort of around 100 patients was used, comprising 43 with Graves' ophthalmopathy and 57 with stable Graves' hyperthyroidism. Whether ophthalmopathy could be predicted prospectively was tested in an independent validation cohort made up of approximately 19 hyperthyroidism patients plus 17 patients who later progressed to ophthalmopathy. The 90 to 100 discovery patients were randomly split 7:3 into training and test sets. In addition, the study compared T-cell repertoires in thyroid tissue and in blood from six Graves' hyperthyroidism patients. Once sampling was done, hyperthyroidism patients were given methimazole at a starting dose of 30 mg daily, whereas ophthalmopathy patients were given high-dose intravenous methylprednisolone. TCR Vbeta CDR3 sequencing of some 140 peripheral blood samples (around 45 ophthalmopathy, 75 or so hyperthyroidism and some 17 progressor patients) is reported in the paper. The research as a whole found: Most expanded thyroid clonotypes (frequency above 0.001) were also found in blood, which suggests that blood repertoires may mirror thyroid immune responses. In validation, the model predicted progression to ophthalmopathy with over 60% sensitivity and 72% to 85% specificity, a median of 6.5 months before onset. A model built on a 13 V-J signature distinguished ophthalmopathy from stable hyperthyroidism, reaching about 89% sensitivity and around 81% specificity in cross-validation and 80%/75% in testing. Sample size was not statistically predetermined, and investigators were not blinded to group allocation.

The TCR beta CDR3 regions were amplified from RNA transcripts. A first-round RT-PCR of the TCR CDR3 used the HTBI primer set with the Qiagen OneStep RT-PCR kit. The libraries were constructed in a second round of multiplex PCR and then size-selected and purified. The libraries were sequenced on an Illumina HiSeq2000 using paired-end 100 bp reads. The paper's data handling went like this. SOAPnuke was used to process the raw data, throwing out any read that contained adapters or uncalled bases, had a mean Phred below 15, or lacked an exact constant-primer or identifier match. High-quality paired reads were merged using COPE v1.2.5, and each unique nucleotide sequence was defined as a clonotype. MiTCR v1.1 was used to align the clonotypes against IMGT TRBV, TRBD and TRBJ reference segments. The analysis included only V-J combinations with a frequency above 0.0001, which together covered roughly 99% of the repertoires. The TCS score was defined as the ratio of F50 (clonal expansion) to E x V (chaos), calculated using BLOSUM62-based TCRdist between CDR3 peptides within each V-J. Welch's t-statistics and random forest reduced roughly 540 V-J features to roughly 13, which were used in a naive Bayes classifier (R e1071). TCRdb itself trimmed the public reads at Q25 with fastp, ran MiXCR and retained productive beta chains. CDR3 protein duplicates are merged, each entry listing the most common genes and DNA. None of the V and J calls come from the authors' own analysis; TCRdb made them. Recorded for this sample are 150,000 or so distinct CDR3 sequences; less than 25% of them occurred a single time. The ten most abundant clones make up roughly 71% of the sample.

V loses 5 bases at its end and J loses 5 bases; junction bases beyond the gene matches: 8. The CDR3 has 14 amino acids, counting the end cysteine and phenylalanine. CDR3 DNA only is kept here, 42 bases in frame from base 1. The germline V gene specifies SGHTA as CDR1 and FQGTGA as CDR2. Sequenced sample: blood. The receptor's source is a woman between 50 and 59 years old with Graves' hyperthyroidism that later progressed to Graves' ophthalmopathy. The chain employs TRBV7-3 and TRBJ1-1; TRBD1 aligns with 7 central bases. The sequence in DNA is TGTGCCAGCAGCCCCGGGTCAGGGGGAACTGAAGCTTTCTTT. The resulting protein is CASSPGSGGTEAFF.